This TCR beta chain was retrieved from a study of OX40 agonist ivuxolimab in advanced cancers. Study-level results: Several nonresponders also turned out to have low normalized T-cell clonal expansion.

TCRdb keeps only in-frame clones here, not all; method: immunoSEQ multiplex PCR. The repertoire holds some 65,000 clones, with about 85% as singletons. In regard to this clone: Its antigen is not identified.

The receptor comes from an adult with an advanced solid tumor such as melanoma, head and neck, liver or kidney cancer. Material: CD4+ or CD8+ T cells sorted from blood, obtained in a trial of the OX40 agonist ivuxolimab.

In DNA form, the CDR3 reads TGTGCCAGCAGTTTGGGCAGCCGGTCCGGGGAGCTGTTTTTT. This encodes CASSLGSRSGELFF. The chain employs TRBV27 and TRBJ2-2; unclear D gene. The CDR3 is made up of 14 amino acids. Germline values: CDR1 MNHEY, CDR2 SMNVEV (reference sequence). V was cut by 3 bases and J by 6 bases, with 11 bases left in between.